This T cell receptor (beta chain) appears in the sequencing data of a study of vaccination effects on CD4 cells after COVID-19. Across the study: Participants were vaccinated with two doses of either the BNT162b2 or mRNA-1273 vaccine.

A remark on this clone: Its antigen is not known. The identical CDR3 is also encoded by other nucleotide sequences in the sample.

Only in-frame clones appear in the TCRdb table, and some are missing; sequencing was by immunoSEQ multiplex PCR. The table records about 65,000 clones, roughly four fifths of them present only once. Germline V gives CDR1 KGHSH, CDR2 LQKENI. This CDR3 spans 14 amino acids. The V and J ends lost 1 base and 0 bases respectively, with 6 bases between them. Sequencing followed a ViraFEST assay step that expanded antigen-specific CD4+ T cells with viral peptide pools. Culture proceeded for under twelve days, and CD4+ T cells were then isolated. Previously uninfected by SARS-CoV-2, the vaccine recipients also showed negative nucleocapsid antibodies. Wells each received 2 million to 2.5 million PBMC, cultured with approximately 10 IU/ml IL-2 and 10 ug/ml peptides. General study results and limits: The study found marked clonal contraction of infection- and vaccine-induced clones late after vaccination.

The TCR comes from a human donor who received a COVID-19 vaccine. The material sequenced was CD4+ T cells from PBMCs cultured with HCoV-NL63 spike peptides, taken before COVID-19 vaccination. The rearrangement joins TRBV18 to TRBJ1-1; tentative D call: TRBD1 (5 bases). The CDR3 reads CASSPQGLNTEAFF. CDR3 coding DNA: TGTGCCAGCTCACCACAGGGGCTGAACACTGAAGCTTTCTTT. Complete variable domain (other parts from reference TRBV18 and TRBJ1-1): NAGVMQNPRHLVRRRGQEARLRCSPMKGHSHVYWYRQLPEEGLKFMVYLQKENIIDESGMPKERFSAEFPKEGPSILRIQQVVRGDSAAYFCASSPQGLNTEAFFGQGTRLTVV.